This T cell receptor (beta chain) was obtained from a study of blood T cell repertoires in COVID-19. Participants were aged about 18 to 90 years from around 26 US areas. In assigning cohorts, the study relied on participant-reported clinical history. Profiling relied on immunoSEQ multiplex PCR, and the TCRdb table lists in-frame clones only, not all of them. Of about 370,000 clones listed, roughly nine tenths are singletons. Material: PBMCs or T cells enriched from blood (not recorded which). The receptor was derived from a man younger than 35 who had recovered from COVID-19.

CDR3: CATSDLKGGAPDTQYF. CDR3 nucleotides: TGTGCCACCAGTGATTTAAAGGGGGGGGCTCCAGATACGCAGTATTTT. The V call is TRBV24-1, the J call TRBJ2-3; a possible D gene is TRBD2 (7 bases). The CDR3 runs 16 residues. Trimming removed 1 base at V and 4 bases at J, with 14 bases between. Germline CDR1 is KGHDR and CDR2 is SFDVKD.